A single sample gave rise to the 26 T cell receptor beta chains below, sequenced in a study of T cell changes during pregnancy in multiple sclerosis. Clones were sequenced by immunoSEQ multiplex PCR, and TCRdb holds only the in-frame ones, with some missing. The table has roughly 80,000 clones, 93% seen once. The source material was peripheral blood, sampled in the second trimester of pregnancy. These receptors were taken from a female donor with multiple sclerosis, enrolled in a pregnancy study.

This clone appeared a single time. V and J are TRBV7-6 and TRBJ1-3, with no clear D. Trimming left V 5 bases short and J 4 bases short, with 9 bases between. This CDR3 has 13 residues. CDR1 SGHVS and CDR2 FNYEAQ come from the germline V gene. CDR3 DNA sequence: TGTGCCAGCAGCCCCCACAACGGAAACACCATATATTTT. Translated: CASSPHNGNTIYF.

Remarks on this clone: The missing conserved phenylalanine or tryptophan at the end of this CDR3 makes a read error likely. The DNA is left out, because the CDR3 cannot be placed on it with certainty; the CDR3 is given as TCRdb lists it. The V call is TRBV12-1, the J call TRBJ1-2; the table's D call, TRBD1, was not checked against the DNA. TRBV12-1 is classified as a pseudogene. The CDR3 has 10 residues if both end residues are counted. The CDR3 spells CANQGGRAGI.

The chain has TRBV19 and TRBJ1-5, with D hard to call. V lost 2 bases and J 5 bases, leaving 10 bases between the germline ends. The CDR3 contains 14 residues. The germline V gene encodes CDR1 LNHDA and CDR2 SQIVND (reference sequence). The CDR3 region is CASSIPGIHQPQHF. CDR3 in DNA: TGTGCCAGTAGTATACCCGGGATCCATCAGCCCCAGCATTTT.

V gene TRBV7-2 combines with J gene TRBJ2-2; the D gene is possibly TRBD1 (6 bases). CDR1 is SGHTA and CDR2 is FQGNSA in the germline V gene. CDR3 length: 15 amino acids. V lost 0 bases, J lost 1 base, and 6 bases lay in between. The CDR3 sequence: CASSLAQGNTGELFF. The DNA of the CDR3 is TGTGCCAGCAGCTTAGCACAGGGGAACACCGGGGAGCTGTTTTTT.

This clone appeared once. In nucleotides, the CDR3 is TGTGCCAGCAGCTTGGGGGACATTCCCTACGAGCAGTACTTC. It yields the protein CASSLGDIPYEQYF. The rearrangement uses TRBV5-6 and TRBJ2-7; D is perhaps TRBD1 (6 bases). Trimming took 0 bases from V and 2 from J, leaving 9 bases between them. Germline V gene data show CDR1 as SGHDT and CDR2 as YYEEEE. This CDR3 is built from 14 residues.

V and J are TRBV28 and TRBJ1-2; TRBD1 agrees at 7 bases. Germline CDR1 and CDR2: MDHEN and SYDVKM. V lost 5 bases and J lost 0; bases outside the gene matches: 18. The CDR3 is 19 amino acids. CDR3 DNA: TGTGCCAGCAGTACTACGTCCCTCGGGCGACAGGGAGCTAACTATGGCTACACCTTC. This gives the protein CASSTTSLGRQGANYGYTF.

This chain connects TRBV7-9 to TRBJ1-4, with D unclear. CDR3 length: 15 residues. Germline CDR1 and CDR2: SEHNR and FQNEAQ (reference sequence). The V end lost 8 bases, the J end lost 1 base, and 14 bases lay between the germline ends. The CDR3 coding sequence is TGTGCCAGCGGAGGCCCCCTTAGAACTAATGAAAAACTGTTTTTT. The encoded protein is CASGGPLRTNEKLFF.

V and J are TRBV9 and TRBJ2-3; 7 bases fit TRBD2. Germline values: CDR1 SGDLS, CDR2 YYNGEE. The CDR3 is 15 amino acids. With 2 bases clipped from V and 1 base from J, the junction kept 4 bases outside the gene matches. The CDR3 DNA reads as TGTGCCAGCAGCGTTAACCGGGGGGGCACAGATACGCAGTATTTT. Translation: CASSVNRGGTDTQYF.

J is TRBJ2-3 and V is TRBV10-3, with TRBD1 matching 9 bases. J gave up 1 base and V 6 bases, and 2 bases lay outside the gene matches. Germline V gene data show CDR1 as ENHRY and CDR2 as SYGVKD. The CDR3 consists of 14 residues. The CDR3 spells CAISRDRGTDTQYF. CDR3 in DNA: TGTGCCATCAGCCGGGACAGGGGCACAGATACGCAGTATTTT.

The chain combines TRBV15 with TRBJ2-1; 9 bases are a match to TRBD1. This CDR3 is built from 17 residues. Germline V CDR1 and CDR2: LNHNV, YYDKDF (reference sequence). V was clipped by 4 bases and J by 5 bases; unmatched bases: 12. The CDR3 region is CATSTIYGTGNNNEQFF. CDR3 DNA sequence: TGTGCCACCAGCACCATATACGGGACAGGGAACAACAATGAGCAGTTCTTC. The whole variable domain, filled in from reference TRBV15 and TRBJ2-1, reads DAMVIQNPRYQVTQFGKPVTLSCSQTLNHNVMYWYQQKSSQAPKLLFHYYDKDFNNEADTPDNFQSRRPNTSFCFLDIRSPGLGDTAMYLCATSTIYGTGNNNEQFFGPGTRLTVL.

The V call is TRBV14, the J call TRBJ2-5; 8 positions match TRBD2. Per germline, CDR1 SGHDN and CDR2 FVKESK. CDR3 length equals 18 residues. Germline trimming cut 3 bases from V and 1 base from J; bases unmatched to any gene: 13. As DNA, the CDR3 is TGTGCCAGCAGCCATCCAGATAACCGGGAGGGGAGCCAAGAGACCCAGTACTTC. It codes for CASSHPDNREGSQETQYF.

The chain uses TRBV4-2 and TRBJ1-2; the D is unclear. The CDR3 runs to 13 residues. The V gene's germline CDR1 is LGHNA and CDR2 YNFKEQ. V gave up 0 bases and J gave up 7 bases, with 9 bases separating them. CDR3 DNA sequence: TGTGCCAGCAGCCAAGATGTAACGGGTGGCTACACCTTC. Translation gives CASSQDVTGGYTF.

The chain recombines TRBV2 with TRBJ1-1; D might be TRBD1 (5 bases). The CDR3 is 13 residues long. The V and J ends lost 6 bases and 5 bases respectively, with 13 bases between them. The germline CDR1 and CDR2 sequences are SNHLY and FYNNEI. CDR3 bases: TGTGCCAGCAGACCCCAGGGTCTGACTGAAGCTTTCTTT. The encoded protein is CASRPQGLTEAFF.

The rearrangement joins TRBV5-1 to TRBJ2-1, with TRBD2 matching 10 bases. The CDR3 length is 15 residues. The V gene's germline CDR1 is SGHRS and CDR2 YFSETQ. Trimming at V came to 0 bases and at J to 7 bases, leaving 4 bases not matched to a gene. The CDR3 coding sequence is TGCGCCAGCAGCTTGGGACTAGCGGGTTTAAATGAGCAGTTCTTC. Translation gives CASSLGLAGLNEQFF.

The chain is built from TRBV4-1 and TRBJ1-4, with D possibly being TRBD1 (5 bases). Between the trimmed V and J ends, which lost 2 bases and 1 base, there was a span of 8 bases. Per the germline V gene, CDR1 is MGHRA and CDR2 is YSYEKL. There are 15 residues in the CDR3. The CDR3 here is CASSQPGETNEKLFF. The CDR3 coding sequence is TGCGCCAGCAGCCAACCGGGGGAAACTAATGAAAAACTGTTTTTT.

The J gene is TRBJ2-7, the V gene TRBV5-4, with TRBD2 as a possible D gene (6 bases). The CDR3 runs to 17 residues. The germline V and J ends were trimmed by 3 bases and 6 bases, with 25 bases remaining between them. Germline V gene data show CDR1 as SGHNT and CDR2 as YYREEE (reference sequence). CDR3 sequence: CASSWGGERQLLFEQYF. In nucleotides, the CDR3 is TGTGCCAGCAGCTGGGGCGGGGAGAGGCAGTTACTATTCGAGCAGTACTTC. Based on the CDR3 plus reference TRBV5-4 and TRBJ2-7, the full variable domain is ETGVTQSPTHLIKTRGQQVTLRCSSQSGHNTVSWYQQALGQGPQFIFQYYREEENGRGNFPPRFSGLQFPNYSSELNVNALELDDSALYLCASSWGGERQLLFEQYFGPGTRLTVT.

The chain joins TRBV2 to TRBJ2-3, with 8 bases identical to TRBD2. This CDR3 contains 17 residues. Germline V CDR1 and CDR2: SNHLY, FYNNEI. V lost 7 bases to trimming and J lost 2 bases; unmatched junction nucleotides: 14. The CDR3 sequence is CASTWGVVAGFTDTQYF. The CDR3 DNA reads as TGTGCCAGCACATGGGGGGTAGTAGCGGGGTTCACAGATACGCAGTATTTT.

The J gene is TRBJ1-4, the V gene TRBV9, with 7 positions matching TRBD1. The V segment lost 3 bases and the J segment 5 bases; nucleotides outside the gene matches: 22. This CDR3 has 20 amino acids. Germline V gene lookup returns CDR1 SGDLS and CDR2 YYNGEE. The CDR3 loop reads CASSGPGQGGKVKDNEKLFF. The DNA of the CDR3 is TGTGCCAGCAGCGGCCCGGGGCAGGGGGGTAAAGTCAAAGACAATGAAAAACTGTTTTTT. The full variable domain, its missing parts supplied by reference TRBV9 and TRBJ1-4, is DSGVTQTPKHLITATGQRVTLRCSPRSGDLSVYWYQQSLDQGLQFLIQYYNGEERAKGNILERFSAQQFPDLHSELNLSSLELGDSALYFCASSGPGQGGKVKDNEKLFFGSGTQLSVL.

This clone was observed a handful of times. The chain is built from TRBV27 and TRBJ2-5, with D unresolved. The ends were cut back, 2 bases at V and 7 bases at J, with 8 bases in the middle. This CDR3 contains 12 residues. Germline V gene sequence: CDR1 MNHEY, CDR2 SMNVEV (reference sequence). CDR3 in DNA: TGTGCCAGCAGTTTAGACTTATCGACCCAGTACTTC. Translating gives CASSLDLSTQYF.

J is TRBJ1-1 and V is TRBV19; maybe TRBD1 (5 bases). The V and J ends lost 5 bases and 3 bases respectively, with 10 bases between them. CDR1 and CDR2 from the germline V gene are LNHDA and SQIVND (reference sequence). This CDR3 region has 13 residues. This chain's CDR3 is CASSLKQDTEAFF. The DNA of the CDR3 is TGTGCCAGTAGTCTCAAACAGGACACTGAAGCTTTCTTT.

This sequence joins TRBV6-5 and TRBJ2-2, with TRBD2 identical over 8 bases. V was pared by 4 bases and J by 0 bases, with 4 bases of the junction left unmatched. Germline loops: CDR1 MNHEY, CDR2 SVGAGI. The CDR3 spans 16 residues. CDR3 nucleotide sequence: TGTGCCAGCAGTTCTAGCGGGCTCGCGAACACCGGGGAGCTGTTTTTT. Amino acid sequence: CASSSSGLANTGELFF.

V usage is TRBV6-1 and J usage is TRBJ2-3; tentatively, D is TRBD1 (6 bases). V was clipped by 7 bases and J by 5 bases, with 19 bases between them. Germline V lookup: CDR1 MNHNS, CDR2 SASEGT. CDR3 length: 15 amino acids. This CDR3 reads CASNPLQGLQDTQYF. The CDR3 bases are TGTGCCAGCAATCCCCTACAGGGTTTGCAAGATACGCAGTATTTT.

The rearrangement uses TRBV5-8 and TRBJ2-3, with 10 bases that match TRBD2. The CDR3 spans 15 residues. Germline values: CDR1 SGHTS, CDR2 YDEGEE. V lost 4 bases, J lost 2 bases, and 4 bases stayed unmatched. CDR3 loop: CASSLLAGPTDTQYF. In DNA, the CDR3 is TGTGCCAGCAGCCTACTAGCGGGGCCCACAGATACGCAGTATTTT.

The rearrangement links TRBV13 to TRBJ2-3; D may be TRBD2 (5 bases). This CDR3 has 17 residues. Per the germline V gene, CDR1 is PRHDT and CDR2 is FYEKMQ (reference sequence). V was trimmed by 2 bases and J by 1 base, leaving 16 bases between them. In DNA, the CDR3 is TGTGCCAGCAGCTTATTGCCCCGAGGAGCGGGCACAGATACGCAGTATTTT. This gives the protein CASSLLPRGAGTDTQYF.

V and J are TRBV7-9 and TRBJ1-2; D unclear. Between the trimmed V and J ends, which lost 1 base and 4 bases, there was a span of 16 bases. The CDR3 totals 16 residues. Germline CDR1 reads SEHNR; CDR2 reads FQNEAQ (reference sequence). The CDR3 bases are TGTGCCAGCAGCTTAGGGCGATCAGGCGCTTCCTATGGCTACACCTTC. This gives the protein CASSLGRSGASYGYTF.

This chain uses TRBV28 with TRBJ1-2, with TRBD1 as a possible D gene (5 bases). Germline CDR1 MDHEN, CDR2 SYDVKM. Trimming left V 6 bases short and J 7 bases short, with 18 bases between. This CDR3 region has 14 residues. As DNA, the CDR3 is TGTGCCAGCAGACTCTCAGGGTCTGGGCGTGGCTACACCTTC. Translating gives CASRLSGSGRGYTF.